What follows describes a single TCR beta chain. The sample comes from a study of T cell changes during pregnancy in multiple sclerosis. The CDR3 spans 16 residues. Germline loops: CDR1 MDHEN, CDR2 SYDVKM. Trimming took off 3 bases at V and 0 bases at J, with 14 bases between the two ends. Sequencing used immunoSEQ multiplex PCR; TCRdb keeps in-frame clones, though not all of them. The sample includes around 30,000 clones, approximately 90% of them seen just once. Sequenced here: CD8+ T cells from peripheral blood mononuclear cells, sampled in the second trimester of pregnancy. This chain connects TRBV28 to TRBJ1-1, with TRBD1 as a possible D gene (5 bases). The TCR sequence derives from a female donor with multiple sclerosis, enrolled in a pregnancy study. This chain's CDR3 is CASSFLGAQVNTEAFF. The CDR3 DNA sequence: TGTGCCAGCAGTTTTCTAGGGGCGCAAGTGAACACTGAAGCTTTCTTT.